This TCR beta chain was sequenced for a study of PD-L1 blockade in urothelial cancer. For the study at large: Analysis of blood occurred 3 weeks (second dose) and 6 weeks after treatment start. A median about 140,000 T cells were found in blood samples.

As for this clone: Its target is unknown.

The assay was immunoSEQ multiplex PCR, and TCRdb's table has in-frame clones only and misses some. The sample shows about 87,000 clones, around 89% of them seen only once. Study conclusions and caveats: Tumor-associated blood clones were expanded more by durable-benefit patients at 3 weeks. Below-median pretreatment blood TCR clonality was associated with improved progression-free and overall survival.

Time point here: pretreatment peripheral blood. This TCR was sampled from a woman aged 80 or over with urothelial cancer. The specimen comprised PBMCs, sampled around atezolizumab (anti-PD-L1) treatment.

The CDR3 region is CASSQDSAGANYGYTF. The CDR3 coding sequence is TGCGCCAGCAGCCAAGATAGCGCAGGTGCCAACTATGGCTACACCTTC. V gene TRBV4-1 combines with J gene TRBJ1-2; D is uncertain. This CDR3 has 16 residues. Germline lookup yields CDR1 MGHRA and CDR2 YSYEKL. V was clipped by 0 bases and J by 2 bases, with 13 bases between them.